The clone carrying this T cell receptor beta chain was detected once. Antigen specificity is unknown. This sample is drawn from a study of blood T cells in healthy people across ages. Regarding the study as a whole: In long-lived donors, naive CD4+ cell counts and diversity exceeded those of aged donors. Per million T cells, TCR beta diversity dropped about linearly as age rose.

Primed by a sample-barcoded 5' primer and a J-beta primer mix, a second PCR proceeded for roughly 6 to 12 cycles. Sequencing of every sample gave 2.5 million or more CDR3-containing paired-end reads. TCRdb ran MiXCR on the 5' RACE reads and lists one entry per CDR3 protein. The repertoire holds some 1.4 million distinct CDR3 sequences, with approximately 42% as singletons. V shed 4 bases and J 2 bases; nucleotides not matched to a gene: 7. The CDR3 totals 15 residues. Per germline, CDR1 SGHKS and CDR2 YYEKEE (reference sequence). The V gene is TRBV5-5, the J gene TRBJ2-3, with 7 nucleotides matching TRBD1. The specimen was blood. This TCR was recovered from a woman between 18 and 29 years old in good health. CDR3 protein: CASSQGQTYTDTQYF. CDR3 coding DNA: TGTGCCAGCAGCCAGGGACAGACGTACACAGATACGCAGTATTTT. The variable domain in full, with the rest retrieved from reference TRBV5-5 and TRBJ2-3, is DAGVTQSPTHLIKTRGQQVTLRCSPISGHKSVSWYQQVLGQGPQFIFQYYEKEERGRGNFPDRFSARQFPNYSSELNVNALLLGDSALYLCASSQGQTYTDTQYFGPGTRLTVL.